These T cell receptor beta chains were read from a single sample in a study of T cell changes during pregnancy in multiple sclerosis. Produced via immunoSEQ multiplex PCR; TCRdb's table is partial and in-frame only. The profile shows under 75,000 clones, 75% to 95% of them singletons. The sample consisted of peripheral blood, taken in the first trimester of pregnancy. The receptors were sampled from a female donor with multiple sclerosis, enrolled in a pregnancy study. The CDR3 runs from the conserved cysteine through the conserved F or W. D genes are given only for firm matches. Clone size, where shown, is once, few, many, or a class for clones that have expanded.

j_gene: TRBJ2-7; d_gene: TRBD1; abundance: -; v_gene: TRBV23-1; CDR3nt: TGCGCCAGCAGTCAATCATTACAGGGGCGTCCCTACGAGCAGTACTTC; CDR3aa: CASSQSLQGRPYEQYF
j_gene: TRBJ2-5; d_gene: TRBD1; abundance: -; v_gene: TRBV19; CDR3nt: TGTGCCAGTAGTATCTTGACAGGGGGAGCAGAGACCCAGTACTTC; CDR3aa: CASSILTGGAETQYF
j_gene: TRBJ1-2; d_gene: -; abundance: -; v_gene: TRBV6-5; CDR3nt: TGTGCCAGCAGCCCAGGAATCTATGGCTACACCTTC; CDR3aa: CASSPGIYGYTF
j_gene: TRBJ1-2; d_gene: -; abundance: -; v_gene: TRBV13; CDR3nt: TGTGCCAGCAGCTTAGACAGATATGGCTACACCTTC; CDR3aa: CASSLDRYGYTF
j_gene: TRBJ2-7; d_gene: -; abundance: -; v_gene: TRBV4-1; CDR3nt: TGCGCCAGCAGCCATTTCCCAGACCAGGGCTCCTCCTACGAGCAGTACTTC; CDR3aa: CASSHFPDQGSSYEQYF
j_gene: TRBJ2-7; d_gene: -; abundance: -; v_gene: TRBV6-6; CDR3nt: TGTGCCAGCAGCAAAGACAGGATCTACGAGCAGTACTTC; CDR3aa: CASSKDRIYEQYF
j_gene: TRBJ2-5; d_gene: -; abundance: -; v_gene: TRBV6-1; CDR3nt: TGTGCCAGCGGGAGTCAGTTAGAGACCCAGTACTTC; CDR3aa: CASGSQLETQYF
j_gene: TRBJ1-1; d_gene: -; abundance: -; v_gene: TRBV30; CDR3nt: TGTGCCTGGCCAATACAGAATCTCACTGAAGCTTTCTTT; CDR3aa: CAWPIQNLTEAFF
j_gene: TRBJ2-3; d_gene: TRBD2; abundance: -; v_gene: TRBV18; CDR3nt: TGTGCCAGCTCACCGCTAGCGGGAGATCTAGATACGCAGTATTTT; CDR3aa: CASSPLAGDLDTQYF
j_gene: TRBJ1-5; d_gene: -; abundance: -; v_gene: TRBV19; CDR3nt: TGTGCCAGTAGTATAGCCGCAGGGGTGGGCAATCAGCCCCAGCATTTT; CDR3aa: CASSIAAGVGNQPQHF
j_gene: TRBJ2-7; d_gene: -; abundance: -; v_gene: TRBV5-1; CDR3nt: TGCGCCAGCAGCCTTGGGCTTGGACTATACGAGCAGTACTTC; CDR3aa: CASSLGLGLYEQYF
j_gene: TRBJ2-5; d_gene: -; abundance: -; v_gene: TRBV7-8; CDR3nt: TGTGCCAGCAGCTTATCGGGTGGGAGCGGCCAAGAGACCCAGTACTTC; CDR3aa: CASSLSGGSGQETQYF
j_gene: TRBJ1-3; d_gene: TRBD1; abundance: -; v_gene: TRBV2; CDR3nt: TGTGCCAGCACTCCGACCCGGACAGGCTCTGGAAACACCATATATTTT; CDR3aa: CASTPTRTGSGNTIYF
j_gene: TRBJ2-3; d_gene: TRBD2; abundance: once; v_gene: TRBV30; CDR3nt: TGTGCCTGGAGTGTATCTAGCGGTAGCACAGATACGCAGTATTTT; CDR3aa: CAWSVSSGSTDTQYF
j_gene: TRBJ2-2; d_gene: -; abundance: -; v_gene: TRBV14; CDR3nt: TGTGCCAGCAGCCAAGAATTGCCGGGGTTAACCGGGGAGCTGTTTTTT; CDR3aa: CASSQELPGLTGELFF
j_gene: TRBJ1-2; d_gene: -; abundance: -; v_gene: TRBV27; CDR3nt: TGTGCCAGCAGTTTCAGGGAGGACTATGGCTACACCTTC; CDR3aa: CASSFREDYGYTF
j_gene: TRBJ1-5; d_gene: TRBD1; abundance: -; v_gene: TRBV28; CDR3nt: TGTGCCAGCAGACTGGGGACAGGGGGCAATCAGCCCCAGCATTTT; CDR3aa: CASRLGTGGNQPQHF
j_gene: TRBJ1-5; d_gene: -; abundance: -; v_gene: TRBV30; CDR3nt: TGTGCCTGGAGTGTGGGGGGGTTTCATCAGCCCCAGCATTTT; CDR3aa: CAWSVGGFHQPQHF
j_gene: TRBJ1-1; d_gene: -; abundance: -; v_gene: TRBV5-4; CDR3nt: TGTGCCAGCAGCTCGACCACAGTGCACACTGAAGCTTTCTTT; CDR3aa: CASSSTTVHTEAFF
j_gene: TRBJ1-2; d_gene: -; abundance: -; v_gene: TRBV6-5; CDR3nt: TGTGCCAGCAGTTACCGAGGAGGCGGCTACACCTTC; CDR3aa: CASSYRGGGYTF
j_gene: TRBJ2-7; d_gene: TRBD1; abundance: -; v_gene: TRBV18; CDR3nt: TGTGCCAGCTCCGCAGCCGGGACAGGGGTTAACGAGCAGTACTTC; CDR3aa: CASSAAGTGVNEQYF
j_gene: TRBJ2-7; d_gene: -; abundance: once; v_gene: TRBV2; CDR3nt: TGTGCCAGCACTGGGACATTCGACGAGCAGTACTTC; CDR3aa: CASTGTFDEQYF
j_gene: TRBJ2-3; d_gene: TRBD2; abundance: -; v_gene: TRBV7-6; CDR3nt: TGTGCCAGCAGCTTACTAGCGGGAGGGCGGGCAGATACGCAGTATTTT; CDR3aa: CASSLLAGGRADTQYF
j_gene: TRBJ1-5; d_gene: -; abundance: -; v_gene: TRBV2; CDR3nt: TGTGCCAGCAGTGTCCAGGGATCCAATCAGCCCCAGCATTTT; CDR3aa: CASSVQGSNQPQHF
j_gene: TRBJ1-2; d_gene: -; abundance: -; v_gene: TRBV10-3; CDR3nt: TGTGCCATCAGTGGTGACACTAGGGACTATGGCTACACCTTC; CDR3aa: CAISGDTRDYGYTF
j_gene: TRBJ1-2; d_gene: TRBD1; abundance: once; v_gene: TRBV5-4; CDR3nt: TGTGCCAGCAGCTTGGAGGAGACAGGGGGTAGCTATGGCTACACCTTC; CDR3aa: CASSLEETGGSYGYTF
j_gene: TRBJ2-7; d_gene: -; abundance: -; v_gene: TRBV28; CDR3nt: TGTGCCAGCAGTTTATACGGTTCCTACGAGCAGTACTTC; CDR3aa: CASSLYGSYEQYF
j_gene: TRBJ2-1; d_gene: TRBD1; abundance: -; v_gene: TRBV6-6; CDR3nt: TGTGCCAGCAGTTACTCGATGACAGGGGGCAATGAGCAGTTCTTC; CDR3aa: CASSYSMTGGNEQFF
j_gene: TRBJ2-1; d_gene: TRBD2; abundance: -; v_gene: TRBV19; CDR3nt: TGTGCCAGTGCTCCGGGACTAGCGGCCAATGAGCAGTTCTTC; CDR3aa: CASAPGLAANEQFF
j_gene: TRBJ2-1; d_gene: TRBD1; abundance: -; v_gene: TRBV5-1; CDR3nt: TGCGCCAGCACAGGACAGGGGTCCTACAATGAGCAGTTCTTC; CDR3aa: CASTGQGSYNEQFF
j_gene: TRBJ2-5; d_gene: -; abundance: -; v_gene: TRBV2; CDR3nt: TGTGCCAGCAGTGAAGGACTAGGGGAGACCCAGTACTTC; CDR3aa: CASSEGLGETQYF
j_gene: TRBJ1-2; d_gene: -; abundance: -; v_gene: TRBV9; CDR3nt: TGTGCCAGCAGCGACCGAACTTGGGGCTACACCTTC; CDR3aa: CASSDRTWGYTF
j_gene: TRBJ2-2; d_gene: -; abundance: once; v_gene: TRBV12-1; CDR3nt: TGTGCCAGCAGCTTTGAGAGTAGGGCTAGGGGGCGCATAAGACGGATCGGGGAGCTGTTTTTT; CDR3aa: CASSFESRARGRIRRIGELFF
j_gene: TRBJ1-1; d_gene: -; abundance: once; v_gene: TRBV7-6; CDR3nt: TGTGCCAGCAGCTTAGGTCAGTTGGGGGCTAACACTGAAGCTTTCTTT; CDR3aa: CASSLGQLGANTEAFF
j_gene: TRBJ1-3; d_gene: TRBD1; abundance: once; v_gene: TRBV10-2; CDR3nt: TGCGCCAGCAGTGAGTCATGGGACAGGGATGGAAACACCATATATTTT; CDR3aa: CASSESWDRDGNTIYF
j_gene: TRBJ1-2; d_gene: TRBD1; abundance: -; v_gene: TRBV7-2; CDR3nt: TGTGCCAGCAGCTTAGGGACAGGGGGGGTAGGAGGCTACACCTTC; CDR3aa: CASSLGTGGVGGYTF
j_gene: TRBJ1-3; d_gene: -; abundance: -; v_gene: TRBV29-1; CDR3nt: TGCAGCGTCAACAGGGATCTCTCTGGAAACACCATATATTTT; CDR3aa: CSVNRDLSGNTIYF
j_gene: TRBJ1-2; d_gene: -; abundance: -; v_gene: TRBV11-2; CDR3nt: TGTGCCAGCAGGCGAGTGGCAGACAGAGCCTATGGCTACACCTTC; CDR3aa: CASRRVADRAYGYTF
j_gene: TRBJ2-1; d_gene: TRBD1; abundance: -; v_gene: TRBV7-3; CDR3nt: TGTGCCAGCACCCAGTCCCCCGGGACAGAACCCAATGAGCAGTTCTTC; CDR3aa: CASTQSPGTEPNEQFF
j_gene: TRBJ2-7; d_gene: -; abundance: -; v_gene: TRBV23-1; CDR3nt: TGCGCCAGCAGTCACTTCCACCTGGCAGGGGAATACCACGAGCAGTACTTC; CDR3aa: CASSHFHLAGEYHEQYF
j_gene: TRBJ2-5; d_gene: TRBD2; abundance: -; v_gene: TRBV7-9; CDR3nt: TGTGCCAGCAGCTTCCCGACTAGCGGACAGACGAGCCAGTACTTC; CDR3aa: CASSFPTSGQTSQYF
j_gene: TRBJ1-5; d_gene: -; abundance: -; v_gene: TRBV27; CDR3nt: TGTGCCAGCAGTTTAGGCGGAAACAATCAGCCCCAGCATTTT; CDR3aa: CASSLGGNNQPQHF
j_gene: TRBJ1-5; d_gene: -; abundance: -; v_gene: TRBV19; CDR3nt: TGTGCCAGTACGGCATTCCGGGGGGAGCCCCAGCATTTT; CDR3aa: CASTAFRGEPQHF
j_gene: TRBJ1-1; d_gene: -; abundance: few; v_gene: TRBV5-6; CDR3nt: TGTGCCAGCAGCTTGACGGACAGCGGAGTTGAAGCTTTCTTT; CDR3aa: CASSLTDSGVEAFF
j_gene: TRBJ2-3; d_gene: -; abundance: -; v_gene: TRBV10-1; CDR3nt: TGCGCCAGCAGTAACCCGGGACTGCACGGCACAGATACGCAGTATTTT; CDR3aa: CASSNPGLHGTDTQYF
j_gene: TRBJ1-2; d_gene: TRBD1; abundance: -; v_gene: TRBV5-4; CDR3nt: TGTGCCAGCAGCTCCCGACAGGGTGGTACCTATGGCTACACCTTC; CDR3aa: CASSSRQGGTYGYTF
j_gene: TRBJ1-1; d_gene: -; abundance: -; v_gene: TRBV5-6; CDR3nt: TGTGCCAGCAGCTTCGGCGGGGCAACTAACACTGAAGCTTTCTTT; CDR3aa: CASSFGGATNTEAFF
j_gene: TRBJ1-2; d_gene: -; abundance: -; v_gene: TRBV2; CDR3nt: TGTGCCAGCAGGGGGGAGGACCATGGCTACACCTTC; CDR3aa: CASRGEDHGYTF
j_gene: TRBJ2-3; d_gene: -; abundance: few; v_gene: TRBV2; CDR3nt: TGTGCCAGCAGCACCCTTACTAGCACAGATACGCAGTATTTT; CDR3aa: CASSTLTSTDTQYF
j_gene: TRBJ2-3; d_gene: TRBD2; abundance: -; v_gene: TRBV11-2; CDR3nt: TGTGCCAGCAGCCGCGGGGGACCCACAGATACGCAGTATTTT; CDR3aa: CASSRGGPTDTQYF
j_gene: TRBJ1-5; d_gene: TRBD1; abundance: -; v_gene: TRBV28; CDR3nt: TGTGCCAGCGGGTTTATGGAGGACAGGGCTAGCAATCAGCCCCAGCATTTT; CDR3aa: CASGFMEDRASNQPQHF